The 8 T cell receptor beta chains listed next were all sequenced from one sample in a study of blood T cell repertoires in COVID-19. Libraries were prepared by immunoSEQ multiplex PCR; TCRdb keeps only in-frame clonotypes and omits some of them. The repertoire holds 200,000 to 250,000 clones, with approximately 86% as singletons. The sequenced sample was peripheral blood. The receptors shown here come from a woman between 65 and 79 years old with active or convalescent COVID-19.

The chain combines TRBV18 with TRBJ1-2, with D hard to call. The germline V gene encodes CDR1 KGHSH and CDR2 LQKENI. The ends were cut back, 1 base at V and 2 bases at J, with 11 bases in the middle. This CDR3 has 15 residues. DNA for the CDR3: TGTGCCAGCTCACCACGGTTCGGAGGCAACTATGGCTACACCTTC. Protein product: CASSPRFGGNYGYTF.

The CDR3 region is CAISGTGEERPQHF. DNA of the CDR3: TGTGCCATCAGTGGGACAGGGGAGGAGAGGCCCCAGCATTTT. The V call is TRBV10-3, the J call TRBJ1-5, with TRBD1 identical over 9 bases. CDR3 length equals 14 residues. From germline, CDR1 is ENHRY and CDR2 SYGVKD. Germline trimming cut 4 bases from V and 9 bases from J; bases unmatched to any gene: 7.

This clone has a single count. As DNA, the CDR3 is TGTGCCAGTAGGTACAGGGAGTTGAATCAGCCCCAGCATTTT. Translating it yields CASRYRELNQPQHF. The rearrangement links TRBV19 to TRBJ1-5; possibly TRBD1 for D (6 bases). This CDR3 contains 14 residues. The germline V gene has CDR1 LNHDA and CDR2 SQIVND (reference sequence). V was cut by 6 bases and J by 4 bases, with 13 bases left in between.

The chain carries TRBV15 and TRBJ2-1; 9 nucleotides align to TRBD2. The CDR3 runs to 16 residues. Trimming at V came to 3 bases and at J to 7 bases, leaving 10 bases not matched to a gene. CDR1 and CDR2 from the germline V gene are LNHNV and YYDKDF (reference sequence). CDR3: CATSRDTGTSKNEQFF. The CDR3 coding sequence is TGTGCCACCAGCAGGGATACCGGGACTAGCAAGAATGAGCAGTTCTTC.

V gene TRBV3-1 (or the pseudogene TRBV3-2) combines with J gene TRBJ1-1; 8 nucleotides agree with TRBD1. The CDR3 spans 14 residues. V lost 3 bases to trimming and J lost 5 bases; unmatched junction nucleotides: 5. The V gene's germline CDR1 is LGHDT and CDR2 YNNKEL (reference sequence). The CDR3 spells CASSHRTGGTEAFF. The CDR3, as DNA: TGTGCCAGCAGCCACCGAACAGGGGGGACTGAAGCTTTCTTT.

The DNA for the CDR3 is TGTGCCAGCAGCTTAGTTTCAGGGAACCCAAGCCAAGGCTATGGCTACACCTTC. Its protein is CASSLVSGNPSQGYGYTF. The chain uses TRBV7-2 and TRBJ1-2; possibly TRBD1 for D (5 bases). The CDR3 spans 18 residues. The V gene lost 1 base and the J gene lost 4 bases, with 22 bases spanning the gap. CDR1 is SGHTA and CDR2 is FQGNSA in the germline V gene.

J is TRBJ1-5 and V is TRBV6-6, with D perhaps matching TRBD1 (5 bases). Trimming pared 6 bases from V and 9 bases from J, leaving 18 bases between. Germline CDR1 and CDR2: MNHNY and SVGAGI (reference sequence). The CDR3 length is 14 residues. Here the CDR3 reads CASSPGDSWRPQHF. In DNA, the CDR3 is TGTGCCAGCAGCCCTGGGGACTCATGGCGGCCCCAGCATTTT.

The chain uses TRBV4-3 and TRBJ2-1; D perhaps matches TRBD2 (5 bases). Germline-derived CDR1 and CDR2 are LGHNA and YSLEER. The length of the CDR3 is 15 residues. V was clipped by 4 bases and J by 0 bases, with 10 bases between them. The CDR3 loop reads CASSRTRSSYNEQFF. CDR3 nucleotide sequence: TGCGCCAGCAGCCGAACTAGGAGCTCCTACAATGAGCAGTTCTTC.